One and the same sample provided the 28 T cell receptor beta chains below, sequenced in a study of blood T cells in healthy people across ages. Combining a sample-barcoded 5' primer with a J-beta primer mix, a second PCR ran for about 6 to 12 cycles. One entry per CDR3 protein, called by TCRdb with MiXCR from the 5' RACE reads. Here the sample spans about 780,000 distinct CDR3 sequences, roughly 24% being singletons. This sample was also put to use in a study of T cells of mothers and their children.

The sample consisted of blood. The source of these receptors is a boy between 10 and 17 years old in good health.

This rearrangement joins TRBV3-1 to TRBJ2-7; D not resolved. Between the trimmed V and J ends, which lost 0 bases and 7 bases, there was a span of 7 bases. The germline gives CDR1 LGHDT, CDR2 YNNKEL (reference sequence). CDR3 length: 12 residues. CDR3: CASSQDWWEQYF. As DNA, the CDR3 is TGTGCCAGCAGCCAAGATTGGTGGGAGCAGTACTTC.

This chain connects TRBV4-1 to TRBJ2-4; unclear D gene. Germline CDR1 is MGHRA and CDR2 is YSYEKL. Deletions cut 3 bases from V and 1 base from J, with 13 bases between. The CDR3 spans 16 residues. This chain's CDR3 is CASSQVIGSAKNIQYF. The CDR3, as DNA: TGCGCCAGCAGCCAGGTTATTGGCTCGGCCAAAAACATTCAGTACTTC.

The rearrangement links TRBV21-1 to TRBJ2-5; the table's D gene call, TRBD2, was not cross checked with the DNA. TRBV21-1 is listed as a pseudogene. This CDR3 is 18 amino acids long. CDR3 sequence (DNA): TGTGCCAGCACCGTAAGTGGACTAGCGGGCCTTCCGGGGGAGACCCAGTACTTC. It is translated as CASTVSGLAGLPGETQYF.

This clonotype was found many times. The V call is TRBV28, the J call TRBJ2-7; TRBD2 matches at 8 bases. The CDR3 covers 14 residues. The ends lost 6 bases at V and 2 bases at J; junction bases unmatched: 6. Germline CDR1 MDHEN, CDR2 SYDVKM. CDR3 residues: CASSRGGGTYEQYF. Written as DNA, the CDR3 is TGTGCCAGCAGCCGGGGGGGGGGAACCTACGAGCAGTACTTC.

In its sample, this clonotype was seen once. V usage is TRBV14 and J usage is TRBJ2-5; no definite D call. The CDR3 has 13 residues. The V end was cut by 2 bases, the J end by 1 base, with 5 bases between. Germline CDR1 SGHDN, CDR2 FVKESK. The DNA of the CDR3 is TGTGCCAGCAGCCAAACTATCCAAGAGACCCAGTACTTC. Amino acids: CASSQTIQETQYF.

This clonotype showed up just a few times. This chain connects TRBV6-1 to TRBJ2-5; the D gene is possibly TRBD1 (6 bases). V shed 2 bases and J shed 2 bases, with 12 bases lying between them. The CDR3 spans 15 residues. CDR1 and CDR2 from the germline V gene are MNHNS and SASEGT. The CDR3 DNA is TGTGCCAGCAGTGAACGTGGACAGAGTCAAGAGACCCAGTACTTC. Translated: CASSERGQSQETQYF.

The chain employs TRBV30 and TRBJ2-5, with TRBD2 matching over 10 bases. From germline, CDR1 is GTSNPN and CDR2 SVGIG (reference sequence). The V segment lost 0 bases and the J segment 6 bases; nucleotides outside the gene matches: 7. The CDR3 sequence is 15 residues long. The DNA of the CDR3 is TGTGCCTGGAGTGTACTTAGCGGGGGGAGGCAGACCCAGTACTTC. Translated: CAWSVLSGGRQTQYF.

This rearrangement joins TRBV2 to TRBJ2-5, with 12 bases fitting TRBD1. Judging by the DNA end, TRBJ2-1 fits better; the J call may be wrong. There are 15 residues in the CDR3. Looked up from germline, CDR1 is SNHLY and CDR2 is FYNNEI. The CDR3 DNA follows: TGTGCCAGCAGTGGGGGGACAGGGGGCGGCGATGAGCAGTTCTTC. Translation: CASSGGTGGGDEQFF.

A few counts support this clonotype. The chain is built from TRBV7-9 and TRBJ2-7; TRBD1 matches 9 bases. CDR1 and CDR2 (germline): SEHNR, FQNEAQ (reference sequence). The V gene end was trimmed by 4 bases and the J gene end by 5 bases; junction bases not matched to a gene: 9. The length of the CDR3 is 15 residues. The CDR3 DNA sequence: TGTGCCAGCAGCTCCATCCGGGACAGGGAGGACGAGCAGTACTTC. Translating it yields CASSSIRDREDEQYF.

The gene calls are TRBV12-3 or TRBV12-4 and TRBJ1-2; a weak D match, TRBD1 (5 bases). The CDR3 has 17 residues. V was cut by 2 bases and J by 3 bases, with 19 bases left in between. The DNA for the CDR3 is TGTGCCAGCAGTTTATCGAGCTTTCCCCCCAGGGACTATGGCTACACCTTC. Translation gives CASSLSSFPPRDYGYTF.

The V call is TRBV28, the J call TRBJ2-7, with a weak D call TRBD2 (5 bases). Germline CDR1 reads MDHEN; CDR2 reads SYDVKM. The CDR3 has 15 residues. Between the trimmed V and J ends, which lost 2 bases and 3 bases, there was a span of 14 bases. The CDR3 DNA reads as TGTGCCAGCAGTTTAGCGACGAGGGAGAACTACGAGCAGTACTTC. This gives the protein CASSLATRENYEQYF.

This clonotype came up a few times. The chain has TRBV7-2 and TRBJ1-3; D unclear. Germline CDR1 reads SGHTA; CDR2 reads FQGNSA. V was clipped by 5 bases and J by 0 bases, with 8 bases between them. The CDR3 extends over 14 amino acids. As DNA, the CDR3 is TGTGCCAGCAGCCCCCCCCCCTCTGGAAACACCATATATTTT. The encoded protein is CASSPPPSGNTIYF.

The chain combines TRBV13 with TRBJ1-2, with 9 bases matching TRBD1. Germline lookup yields CDR1 PRHDT and CDR2 FYEKMQ (reference sequence). V lost 5 bases to trimming and J lost 5 bases; unmatched junction nucleotides: 9. The CDR3 length is 15 residues. In DNA, the CDR3 is TGTGCCAGCAGCGACAGGGACAGGGACCAATATGGCTACACCTTC. This codes for CASSDRDRDQYGYTF.

There are a few counts of this clonotype. CDR3 nucleotide sequence: TGCGCCAGTACATTTTTGCCTAGCGGGCCTCCCTACGAGCAGTACTTC. Amino acid sequence: CASTFLPSGPPYEQYF. J is TRBJ2-7 and V is TRBV5-1; 8 bases are a match to TRBD2. Germline CDR1 reads SGHRS; CDR2 reads YFSETQ. The CDR3 has 16 residues. Unmatched junction bases numbered 15, after V lost 8 bases and J lost 2 bases. Combining the CDR3 with reference TRBV5-1 and TRBJ2-7 gives the whole variable domain KAGVTQTPRYLIKTRGQQVTLSCSPISGHRSVSWYQQTPGQGLQFLFEYFSETQRNKGNFPGRFSGRQFSNSRSEMNVSTLELGDSALYLCASTFLPSGPPYEQYFGPGTRLTVT.

With regard to this clonotype: No conserved phenylalanine or tryptophan ends this CDR3, so it is likely a read error. The chain combines TRBV3-1 with TRBJ2-1; D not resolved. The V end was cut by 0 bases, the J end by 2 bases, with 8 bases between. The CDR3 extends over 15 amino acids. Germline V gene data show CDR1 as LGHDT and CDR2 as YNNKEL (reference sequence). CDR3 residues: CASSQDSGPYNEQFL. DNA of the CDR3: TGTGCCAGCAGCCAAGATTCCGGGCCCTACAATGAGCAGTTCCTC.

This clonotype was seen only a few times. The chain has TRBV4-1 and TRBJ1-4; tentatively, D is TRBD1 (5 bases). Trimming removed 4 bases from V and 0 bases from J, with 21 bases in between. The CDR3 has 19 amino acids. Germline V gene sequence: CDR1 MGHRA, CDR2 YSYEKL. CDR3 sequence: CASSLRGGSMMATNEKLFF. The CDR3 bases are TGCGCCAGCAGCCTCCGCGGGGGTTCAATGATGGCAACTAATGAAAAACTGTTTTTT.

The chain employs TRBV7-9 and TRBJ2-7; 10 positions agree with TRBD1. The germline gives CDR1 SEHNR, CDR2 FQNEAQ (reference sequence). With 3 bases clipped from V and 5 bases from J, the junction kept 4 bases outside the gene matches. This CDR3 spans 14 amino acids. The CDR3 nucleotides read TGTGCCAGCAGCTTTGGACAGGGGGTCAACGAGCAGTACTTC. Its protein product is CASSFGQGVNEQYF.

The chain uses TRBV19 and TRBJ2-5; D is undetermined. The J call may be faulty, since TRBJ2-7 better matches the DNA end. The CDR3 length is 14 residues. Germline V lookup: CDR1 LNHDA, CDR2 SQIVND (reference sequence). This CDR3 is CASAASGSSYEQYF. The CDR3, as DNA: TGTGCCAGTGCGGCTAGTGGAAGCTCCTACGAGCAGTACTTC.

This clonotype was picked up a small number of times. V is TRBV20-1 and J is TRBJ2-3; 7 bases line up with TRBD2. CDR1 DFQATT and CDR2 SNEGSKA come from the germline V gene (reference sequence). With V trimmed by 0 bases and J by 2 bases, 8 bases remained unmatched. The CDR3 loop spans 16 amino acids. The CDR3 DNA follows: TGCAGTGCTAGAGAGGCTCTAGCGGTCCTCACAGATACGCAGTATTTT. Its protein is CSAREALAVLTDTQYF.

This clonotype has more than one count but fewer than ten. The chain uses TRBV27 and TRBJ1-2; TRBD1 might be the D (5 bases). Germline CDR1 reads MNHEY; CDR2 reads SMNVEV (reference sequence). V lost 0 bases, J lost 4 bases, and 9 bases lay in between. CDR3 length: 14 amino acids. The CDR3 sequence is CASSLSAGFYGYTF. In DNA form, the CDR3 reads TGTGCCAGCAGTTTATCAGCAGGGTTCTATGGCTACACCTTC.

This clonotype turned up a few times. CDR3 region: CASSAGWNEQYF. CDR3 coding DNA: TGTGCCAGCAGTGCAGGGTGGAACGAGCAGTACTTC. J is TRBJ2-7 and V is TRBV6-6; perhaps TRBD1 as D (5 bases). Germline V gene sequence: CDR1 MNHNY, CDR2 SVGAGI (reference sequence). CDR3 length: 12 amino acids. V lost 5 bases and J lost 5, with 10 bases in between.

This clonotype came up many times. Written as DNA, the CDR3 is TGTGCCAGCAGCTCCAGACTTGCTCTAGCCAAAAACATTCAGTACTTC. This translates into CASSSRLALAKNIQYF. This chain joins TRBV7-8 and TRBJ2-4; unclear D gene. This CDR3 has 16 amino acids. CDR1 is SGHVS, CDR2 FQNEAQ, per germline. Between the trimmed V and J ends, which lost 4 bases and 0 bases, there was a span of 13 bases.

This clonotype was seen a few times. The chain joins TRBV28 to TRBJ1-1; TRBD1 is a possible D gene (6 bases). CDR1 is MDHEN and CDR2 is SYDVKM in the germline V gene. V lost 6 bases and J 4 bases, leaving 12 bases between the germline ends. The CDR3 runs to 13 residues. The CDR3 DNA reads TGTGCCAGCAGCCACGGGGGCACCACTGAAGCTTTCTTT. Its protein product is CASSHGGTTEAFF.

This clonotype was counted a few times. The V call is TRBV12-3 or TRBV12-4, the J call TRBJ2-1; a weak D match, TRBD1 (8 bases). V gave up 5 bases and J gave up 7 bases, with 21 bases separating them. The CDR3 consists of 16 residues. The CDR3 spells CASSTRDRGGGNEQFF. The CDR3 coding sequence is TGTGCCAGCAGTACCCGTGACAGGGGAGGGGGGAATGAGCAGTTCTTC.

The rearrangement uses TRBV7-9 and TRBJ1-4, with D perhaps matching TRBD1 (5 bases). Trimming shortened V by 3 bases and J by 6 bases, and 8 bases separated the two germline ends. CDR1 is SEHNR, CDR2 FQNEAQ, per germline (reference sequence). CDR3 length: 13 amino acids. CDR3: CASSLEGHEKLFF. In nucleotides, the CDR3 is TGTGCCAGCAGCTTGGAGGGGCATGAAAAACTGTTTTTT.

This clonotype was counted between two and nine times. This chain connects TRBV28 to TRBJ1-4; D might be TRBD1 (5 bases). The germline V gene encodes CDR1 MDHEN and CDR2 SYDVKM. The CDR3 covers 14 residues. V was pared by 2 bases and J by 8 bases, with 12 bases between. The chain's CDR3 is CASSLMTGREKLFF. Written as DNA, the CDR3 is TGTGCCAGCAGTTTAATGACGGGGCGGGAAAAACTGTTTTTT. Supplemented by reference TRBV28 and TRBJ1-4, the full variable domain reads DVKVTQSSRYLVKRTGEKVFLECVQDMDHENMFWYRQDPGLGLRLIYFSYDVKMKEKGDIPEGYSVSREKKERFSLILESASTNQTSMYLCASSLMTGREKLFFGSGTQLSVL.

This clonotype was observed a handful of times. This chain uses TRBV9 with TRBJ1-6, with TRBD1 identical over 9 bases. CDR1 and CDR2 (germline): SGDLS, YYNGEE. This CDR3 has 15 amino acids. Unmatched junction bases numbered 2, after V lost 0 bases and J lost 7 bases. The CDR3 DNA reads as TGTGCCAGCAGCGTAGGGGACAGGGCGAATTCACCCCTCCACTTT. Residues: CASSVGDRANSPLHF.

This clonotype appeared a few times. The gene calls are TRBV6-2 or TRBV6-3 and TRBJ2-5; 9 bases line up with TRBD1. V trimming: 5 bases; J trimming: 2 bases; junction bases outside the gene matches: 9. Germline V gene data show CDR1 as MNHEY and CDR2 as SVGEGT. The CDR3 runs to 16 residues. In DNA form, the CDR3 reads TGTGCCAGCAGTAAGTGGACAGGGGAGGTTCAAGAGACCCAGTACTTC. Protein sequence: CASSKWTGEVQETQYF.